The 27 T cell receptor beta chains below all came from one sample that was sequenced in a study of early T cells in non-severe SARS-CoV-2 infection. TCRdb ran MiXCR on the 5' RACE reads and lists one entry per CDR3 protein. The sample holds 55,000 to 65,000 distinct CDR3 sequences, roughly 12% seen once. Specimen: whole blood, collected at baseline. Every receptor here comes from an adult who was a healthcare worker with PCR-confirmed SARS-CoV-2 infection or an uninfected control (not recorded which).

The rearrangement links TRBV6-2 or TRBV6-3 to TRBJ1-6; D might be TRBD1 (5 bases). Trimming left V 7 bases short and J 2 bases short, with 9 bases between. The CDR3 sequence is 14 residues long. In germline, CDR1 is MNHEY, CDR2 SVGEGT. The CDR3 protein is CASMKTAYNSPLHF. CDR3 nucleotides: TGTGCCAGCATGAAGACAGCCTATAATTCACCCCTCCACTTT.

This clonotype was detected a few times. The chain couples TRBV7-8 to TRBJ2-1; D gene unclear. The CDR3 has 11 residues. Germline V gene sequence: CDR1 SGHVS, CDR2 FQNEAQ. V lost 3 bases and J 10 bases, leaving 7 bases between the germline ends. CDR3 sequence (DNA): TGTGCCAGCAGCTTCCGTGACGAGCAGTTCTTC. Encoded protein: CASSFRDEQFF.

Only a few counts were recorded for this clonotype. This chain joins TRBV7-6 and TRBJ2-1, with D maybe TRBD2 (7 bases). V was clipped by 0 bases and J by 8 bases, with 11 bases between them. Germline lookup yields CDR1 SGHVS and CDR2 FNYEAQ. This CDR3 spans 14 amino acids. The CDR3 region is CASSLAGGLDEQFF. CDR3 coding DNA: TGTGCCAGCAGCTTAGCGGGGGGGCTGGATGAGCAGTTCTTC.

The DNA for the CDR3 is TGTGCCAGCAGGCCGACAGGGACCAAAAACATTCAGTACTTC. Protein product: CASRPTGTKNIQYF. This rearrangement joins TRBV12-3 or TRBV12-4 to TRBJ2-4; 7 bases are shared with TRBD1. J was trimmed by 2 bases and V by 6 bases; bases with no gene match: 4. This CDR3 contains 14 residues.

Only a few counts were recorded for this clonotype. The chain joins TRBV20-1 to TRBJ2-5, with D possibly being TRBD2 (6 bases). With 4 bases removed from V and 4 bases from J, the gap between germline ends came to 25 bases. The CDR3 is made up of 17 amino acids. Germline-derived CDR1 and CDR2 are DFQATT and SNEGSKA (reference sequence). In nucleotides, the CDR3 is TGCAGTGCTAACTGGAGGGTCACTAGCTATGGGGGAGAGACCCAGTACTTC. Encoded protein: CSANWRVTSYGGETQYF.

Many counts were recorded for this clonotype. V gene TRBV20-1 combines with J gene TRBJ1-1; 10 bases agree with TRBD1. V lost 0 bases, J lost 4 bases, and 11 bases stayed unmatched. The germline V gene has CDR1 DFQATT and CDR2 SNEGSKA (reference sequence). The CDR3 runs to 17 residues. The CDR3 DNA follows: TGCAGTGCTAGAGACCCGGGACAGGGGCCCCGGGTCACTGAAGCTTTCTTT. Amino acids: CSARDPGQGPRVTEAFF.

This clonotype was observed a few times. The chain uses TRBV6-2 or TRBV6-3 and TRBJ2-1; 8 positions agree with TRBD2. The junction had 9 bases not matched to a gene; V was cut back by 0 bases and J by 8 bases. The CDR3 runs 16 residues. Germline CDR1 is MNHEY and CDR2 is SVGEGT. The CDR3 reads CASSYSESGSAYEQFF. The CDR3 DNA sequence: TGTGCCAGCAGTTACTCGGAGAGCGGGAGTGCGTATGAGCAGTTCTTC.

This clonotype showed up many times. The chain links TRBV20-1 to TRBJ2-7, with 10 bases identical to TRBD2. Germline trimming cut 3 bases from V and 4 bases from J; bases unmatched to any gene: 3. CDR1 DFQATT and CDR2 SNEGSKA come from the germline V gene (reference sequence). This CDR3 comprises 13 residues. The CDR3 nucleotides read TGCAGTGCTAGTTCACTAGCGGGATACGAGCAGTACTTC. This translates into CSASSLAGYEQYF.

This clonotype was found many times. J is TRBJ1-1 and V is TRBV5-4; possibly TRBD1 for D (6 bases). CDR1 and CDR2 from the germline V gene are SGHNT and YYREEE (reference sequence). CDR3 length: 14 amino acids. Trimming took 0 bases from V and 1 from J, leaving 7 bases between them. This CDR3 reads CASSLGRGNTEAFF. DNA for the CDR3: TGTGCCAGCAGCTTGGGCAGGGGGAACACTGAAGCTTTCTTT.

The rearrangement links TRBV18 to TRBJ1-3; D call uncertain. This CDR3 is 15 amino acids long. V lost 4 bases and J lost 0, with 10 bases in between. The germline CDR1 and CDR2 sequences are KGHSH and LQKENI. CDR3 bases: TGTGCCAGCTCACTCAGGACGGACTCTGGAAACACCATATATTTT. Translation gives CASSLRTDSGNTIYF.

This clonotype was observed a few times. The J gene is TRBJ1-5, the V gene TRBV19, with D tentatively TRBD1 (6 bases). This CDR3 region has 15 residues. V lost 5 bases to trimming and J lost 0 bases, with 11 bases between them. The germline V gene has CDR1 LNHDA and CDR2 SQIVND (reference sequence). This CDR3 reads CASSWRTDSNQPQHF. The CDR3 nucleotides are TGTGCCAGTAGTTGGAGGACAGATAGCAATCAGCCCCAGCATTTT.

This chain joins TRBV6-6 and TRBJ2-7; D call uncertain. The CDR3 runs to 15 residues. Trimming took off 6 bases at V and 0 bases at J, with 15 bases between the two ends. Germline V gene lookup returns CDR1 MNHNY and CDR2 SVGAGI (reference sequence). CDR3 DNA: TGTGCCAGCAGCCTCGGAAGTCTGAACTCCTACGAGCAGTACTTC. The encoded protein is CASSLGSLNSYEQYF.

This clonotype was recorded a few times. This chain links TRBV4-3 with TRBJ2-3, with a possible D match to TRBD2 (6 bases). Germline V lookup: CDR1 LGHNA, CDR2 YSLEER. CDR3 length equals 14 residues. V lost 2 bases and J lost 3, with 9 bases in between. CDR3 amino acids: CASSQTSGTDTQYF. DNA of the CDR3: TGCGCCAGCAGCCAAACGAGCGGGACAGATACGCAGTATTTT.

The table lists this clonotype with a few counts. J is TRBJ2-7 and V is TRBV12-3 or TRBV12-4; D might be TRBD1 or TRBD2, each matching 6 bases. Trimming stripped 10 bases from V and 4 bases from J, with 20 bases between. The CDR3 covers 14 residues. The CDR3 reads CATTIGGQAYEQYF. The CDR3 nucleotides read TGTGCCACCACGATTGGGGGGCAGGCGTACGAGCAGTACTTC.

The chain has TRBV3-1 and TRBJ1-4, with TRBD1 as a possible D gene (6 bases). The CDR3 consists of 15 residues. V was shortened by 4 bases and J by 3 bases, with 12 bases between the two germline ends. Germline CDR1 is LGHDT and CDR2 is YNNKEL (reference sequence). CDR3 nucleotide sequence: TGTGCCAGCAGCCGAAGGACAGCAGCTAATGAAAAACTGTTTTTT. This encodes CASSRRTAANEKLFF.

In its sample, this clonotype was seen a few times. The V call is TRBV7-6, the J call TRBJ2-7, with D possibly matching TRBD1 (6 bases). Deletions cut 5 bases from V and 4 bases from J, with 15 bases between. This CDR3 spans 14 amino acids. Germline-derived CDR1 and CDR2 are SGHVS and FNYEAQ. The DNA for the CDR3 is TGTGCCAGCAGCGGGGGCCAGGGAAATTACGAGCAGTACTTC. Protein sequence: CASSGGQGNYEQYF. The whole variable domain, filled in from reference TRBV7-6 and TRBJ2-7, reads GAGVSQSPRYKVTKRGQDVALRCDPISGHVSLYWYRQALGQGPEFLTYFNYEAQQDKSGLPNDRFSAERPEGSISTLTIQRTEQRDSAMYRCASSGGQGNYEQYFGPGTRLTVT.

This clonotype has more than one count but fewer than ten. The chain has TRBV18 and TRBJ1-1, with D perhaps TRBD1 (5 bases). Trimming shortened V by 2 bases and J by 1 base, and 8 bases separated the two germline ends. This CDR3 comprises 14 residues. Germline CDR1 reads KGHSH; CDR2 reads LQKENI. In nucleotides, the CDR3 is TGTGCCAGCTCACCAGGGGCCGAGAACACTGAAGCTTTCTTT. It encodes CASSPGAENTEAFF.

The CDR3 is CASSQYGQGNYGYTF. CDR3 nucleotide sequence: TGCGCCAGCAGCCAATATGGGCAGGGAAACTATGGCTACACCTTC. The chain recombines TRBV4-3 with TRBJ1-2, with a weak D call TRBD1 (5 bases). Germline lookup yields CDR1 LGHNA and CDR2 YSLEER. CDR3 length: 15 amino acids. Deletions cut 2 bases from V and 2 bases from J, with 12 bases between.

This clonotype has a count of ten or more. This chain joins TRBV7-2 and TRBJ2-1, with 7 bases lining up with TRBD2. CDR3 length equals 16 residues. Germline V gene sequence: CDR1 SGHTA, CDR2 FQGNSA. Germline trimming cut 1 base from V and 14 bases from J; bases unmatched to any gene: 17. In nucleotides, the CDR3 is TGTGCCAGCAGCTTAGTCGCGGTACGGGCGCTGGGAGGGGAGTTCTTC. It encodes CASSLVAVRALGGEFF.

This clonotype was observed a handful of times. J is TRBJ1-2 and V is TRBV12-3 or TRBV12-4, with D maybe TRBD1 (6 bases). Trimming left V 3 bases short and J 2 bases short, with 7 bases between. This CDR3 has 13 residues. The DNA for the CDR3 is TGTGCCAGCAGTTTTGGACAGAACTATGGCTACACCTTC. Its translation: CASSFGQNYGYTF.

On this clonotype itself: This could be a read error, since a much larger clone is one nucleotide away. The CDR3 carries no conserved terminal phenylalanine or tryptophan, so it likely arises from a read error. This chain uses TRBV15 with TRBJ1-1, with D hard to call. V lost 6 bases and J lost 7, with 15 bases in between. This CDR3 is 13 amino acids long. Germline V lookup: CDR1 LNHNV, CDR2 YYDKDF (reference sequence). CDR3 residues: CATSIGISFEAFY. The CDR3 DNA sequence: TGTGCCACCAGTATAGGGATTAGCTTTGAAGCTTTCTAT.

The rearrangement joins TRBV7-9 to TRBJ1-5; D call uncertain. Germline CDR1 SEHNR, CDR2 FQNEAQ (reference sequence). Trimming pared 0 bases from V and 3 bases from J, leaving 3 bases between. CDR3 length: 13 residues. This chain's CDR3 is CASSLAINQPQHF. The CDR3 nucleotides read TGTGCCAGCAGCTTAGCTATCAATCAGCCCCAGCATTTT. The complete variable domain, with remaining parts taken from reference TRBV7-9 and TRBJ1-5, reads DTGVSQNPRHKITKRGQNVTFRCDPISEHNRLYWYRQTLGQGPEFLTYFQNEAQLEKSRLLSDRFSAERPKGSFSTLEIQRTEQGDSAMYLCASSLAINQPQHFGDGTRLSIL.

This clonotype was counted at least ten times. V usage is TRBV29-1 and J usage is TRBJ2-3; 11 positions match TRBD2. The CDR3 has 14 residues. The germline V gene has CDR1 SQVTM and CDR2 ANQGSEA. V lost 3 bases to trimming and J lost 6 bases; unmatched junction nucleotides: 5. The CDR3, as DNA: TGCAGCGTTGATAGCGGGAGGGCCTGGGATACGCAGTATTTT. Its protein is CSVDSGRAWDTQYF.

A few counts support this clonotype. This chain joins TRBV29-1 and TRBJ2-3; tentatively, D is TRBD1 (5 bases). V shed 2 bases and J shed 5 bases, with 11 bases lying between them. CDR1 and CDR2 (germline): SQVTM, ANQGSEA. The CDR3 loop spans 13 amino acids. As DNA, the CDR3 is TGCAGCGTTGAAACAGGTTTTCAAGATACGCAGTATTTT. Translation gives CSVETGFQDTQYF.

This clonotype was recorded many times. This rearrangement joins TRBV12-3 or TRBV12-4 to TRBJ2-3; D is possibly TRBD1 or TRBD2 (6 bases each). V was trimmed by 6 bases and J by 1 base, leaving 17 bases between them. The CDR3 is 16 amino acids. The CDR3 DNA reads TGTGCCAGCAGCCAACCAAGGGGGGCGGGCACAGATACGCAGTATTTT. The encoded protein is CASSQPRGAGTDTQYF.

In its sample, this clonotype was seen many times. The chain employs TRBV6-6 and TRBJ1-5; a weak D match, TRBD1 (6 bases). In germline, CDR1 is MNHNY, CDR2 SVGAGI (reference sequence). Trimming took 7 bases from V and 3 from J, leaving 16 bases between them. The CDR3 length is 15 residues. CDR3 nucleotides: TGTGCCAGCAATCCGGGACACACTAACAATCAGCCCCAGCATTTT. Translating it yields CASNPGHTNNQPQHF.

The rearrangement links TRBV7-9 to TRBJ2-1; 8 bases line up with TRBD2. The germline CDR1 and CDR2 sequences are SEHNR and FQNEAQ (reference sequence). The J segment lost 8 bases and the V segment lost 6 bases, leaving 12 bases of the junction unmatched. The CDR3 consists of 15 residues. CDR3 nucleotide sequence: TGTGCCAGCAGGACTGCGGGGGGTACAGGGCATGAGCAGTTCTTC. It yields the protein CASRTAGGTGHEQFF.